This is a list of T cell receptor beta chains from one sample in a study of preoperative IRX-2 immunotherapy in early breast cancer. Measured with immunoSEQ multiplex PCR; TCRdb has only the in-frame clones, and not every one. The data contain over 55,000 clones, approximately 93% of them singletons. Sampling was conducted from a patient treated with IRX-2 immunotherapy. These receptors came from a human donor with breast cancer. CDR3s include the opening cysteine and the closing phenylalanine or tryptophan. A D gene is named only where the DNA matches it firmly. The size of a clone is reported for some rows only, either as once, few or many, or as a class for expanded clones.

D gene: NA
J gene: TRBJ1-1
clone size: NA
V gene: TRBV25-1
CDR3 DNA: TGTGCCAGCAGTGTAGGAGTTAAGTACACTGAAGCTTTCTTT
CDR3 protein: CASSVGVKYTEAFF

D gene: NA
J gene: TRBJ1-1
clone size: NA
V gene: TRBV7-2
CDR3 DNA: TGTGCCAGCAGCTTGGGGGGGTTGAACACTGAAGCTTTCTTT
CDR3 protein: CASSLGGLNTEAFF

D gene: TRBD1
J gene: TRBJ1-2
clone size: NA
V gene: TRBV9
CDR3 DNA: TGTGCCAGCAGCGTGACAGGGTTTGGCTACACCTTC
CDR3 protein: CASSVTGFGYTF

D gene: NA
J gene: TRBJ1-5
clone size: NA
V gene: TRBV6-1
CDR3 DNA: TGTGCCAGCAGAGAGCAGGCCAATCAGCCCCAGCATTTT
CDR3 protein: CASREQANQPQHF

D gene: NA
J gene: TRBJ1-2
clone size: NA
V gene: TRBV2
CDR3 DNA: TGTGCCAGCAGTTCGGGACCTGGCTACACCTTC
CDR3 protein: CASSSGPGYTF

D gene: NA
J gene: TRBJ1-1
clone size: NA
V gene: TRBV5-1
CDR3 DNA: TGCGCCAGCAGCTTGGCCGCGGCAGGGAACCGAGAAGCTTTCTTT
CDR3 protein: CASSLAAAGNREAFF

D gene: NA
J gene: TRBJ1-1
clone size: NA
V gene: TRBV7-8
CDR3 DNA: TGTGCCAGCAGCTTAGTCATAACAGCGCCTGAAGCTTTCTTT
CDR3 protein: CASSLVITAPEAFF

D gene: NA
J gene: TRBJ1-2
clone size: NA
V gene: TRBV4-3
CDR3 DNA: TGCGCCAGCAGCCAAGTTTCTGGGGGAGGGACGAGCTACACCTTC
CDR3 protein: CASSQVSGGGTSYTF

D gene: TRBD2
J gene: TRBJ2-1
clone size: NA
V gene: TRBV7-3
CDR3 DNA: TGTGCCAGCAGCTCCCATGGGGGGGTAGCCTACAATGAGCAGTTCTTC
CDR3 protein: CASSSHGGVAYNEQFF

D gene: NA
J gene: TRBJ1-6
clone size: NA
V gene: TRBV6-1
CDR3 DNA: TGTGCCAGCAGTGAATTGGAGGCGGATTCACCCCTCCACTTT
CDR3 protein: CASSELEADSPLHF

D gene: TRBD1
J gene: TRBJ2-1
clone size: NA
V gene: TRBV15
CDR3 DNA: TGTGCCACCAGCAGATACCGGGACAGCAAAAATGAGCAGTTCTTC
CDR3 protein: CATSRYRDSKNEQFF

D gene: NA
J gene: TRBJ1-2
clone size: NA
V gene: TRBV20-1
CDR3 DNA: TGCAGTGCTAGAGTGGGGTATGGCTACACCTTC
CDR3 protein: CSARVGYGYTF

D gene: NA
J gene: TRBJ1-4
clone size: once
V gene: TRBV7-2
CDR3 DNA: TGTGCCAGCAGCTTAGGAGGCGGGGAGAATGAAAAACTGTTTTTT
CDR3 protein: CASSLGGGENEKLFF

D gene: NA
J gene: TRBJ1-6
clone size: NA
V gene: TRBV19
CDR3 DNA: TGTGCCAGTAGTTCGACGGGGAGCTCCTATAATTCACCCCTCCACTTT
CDR3 protein: CASSSTGSSYNSPLHF

D gene: TRBD1
J gene: TRBJ1-2
clone size: once
V gene: TRBV5-4
CDR3 DNA: TGTGCCAGCAGCTCTCGGACAGGTTCTAAAATCTGGGATGGCTACACCTTC
CDR3 protein: CASSSRTGSKIWDGYTF

D gene: NA
J gene: TRBJ1-1
clone size: NA
V gene: TRBV5-4
CDR3 DNA: TGTGCCAGCAGCCGAGTTGTGGGGGGGGGCGGGGACACTGAAGCTTTCTTT
CDR3 protein: CASSRVVGGGGDTEAFF

D gene: TRBD1
J gene: TRBJ1-1
clone size: NA
V gene: TRBV6-1
CDR3 DNA: TGTGCCAGCAGTAGACAGGGGGCGAGAACTGAAGCTTTCTTT
CDR3 protein: CASSRQGARTEAFF

D gene: NA
J gene: TRBJ2-1
clone size: NA
V gene: TRBV23-1
CDR3 DNA: TGCGCCAGCAGTCAACGTCCCCTAGTGAACGGTCCTGAGCAGTTCTTC
CDR3 protein: CASSQRPLVNGPEQFF

D gene: NA
J gene: TRBJ1-5
clone size: once
V gene: TRBV7-3
CDR3 DNA: TGTGCCAGCAGCTTAGGATATAATCAGCCCCAGCATTTT
CDR3 protein: CASSLGYNQPQHF

D gene: NA
J gene: TRBJ1-2
clone size: NA
V gene: TRBV28
CDR3 DNA: TGTGCCAGCAGTTTCGGGGCTAACTATGGCTACACCTTC
CDR3 protein: CASSFGANYGYTF

D gene: TRBD2
J gene: TRBJ2-5
clone size: NA
V gene: TRBV7-3
CDR3 DNA: TGTGCCAGCAGCGAGGGACTAGCGGGGGAGACCCAGTACTTC
CDR3 protein: CASSEGLAGETQYF

D gene: TRBD2
J gene: TRBJ2-1
clone size: few
V gene: TRBV9
CDR3 DNA: TGTGCCAGCAGCCTGGGGGGGGGAGAGCAGTTCTTC
CDR3 protein: CASSLGGGEQFF

D gene: NA
J gene: TRBJ2-2
clone size: once
V gene: TRBV5-1
CDR3 DNA: TGCGCCAGCAGCCCCGACAGCGGGTGGACCGGGGAGCTGTTTTTT
CDR3 protein: CASSPDSGWTGELFF

D gene: TRBD2
J gene: TRBJ2-5
clone size: NA
V gene: TRBV7-2
CDR3 DNA: TGTGCCAGCAGCCACACTAGCGGGGCGCTAGAGACCCAGTACTTC
CDR3 protein: CASSHTSGALETQYF

D gene: TRBD2
J gene: TRBJ2-1
clone size: NA
V gene: TRBV29-1
CDR3 DNA: TGCAGCGTTCACCATGGGACTAGCAATGAGCAGTTCTTC
CDR3 protein: CSVHHGTSNEQFF

D gene: TRBD2
J gene: TRBJ2-5
clone size: NA
V gene: TRBV4-3
CDR3 DNA: TGCGCCAGCAGCCAGTCCACCGGGACTATCCAAGAGACCCAGTACTTC
CDR3 protein: CASSQSTGTIQETQYF

D gene: NA
J gene: TRBJ2-3
clone size: NA
V gene: TRBV15
CDR3 DNA: TGTGCCACCAGCAGCTCGGACTATCGCACAGATACGCAGTATTTT
CDR3 protein: CATSSSDYRTDTQYF

D gene: NA
J gene: TRBJ2-3
clone size: NA
V gene: TRBV5-4
CDR3 DNA: TGTGCCAGCAGCTCCAAAGTGGGGGGGCGAGCAGATACGCAGTATTTT
CDR3 protein: CASSSKVGGRADTQYF

D gene: TRBD1
J gene: TRBJ2-3
clone size: NA
V gene: TRBV18
CDR3 DNA: TGTGCCAGCTCACCACAAACCGGGACAGGGTTTGGCACAGATACGCAGTATTTT
CDR3 protein: CASSPQTGTGFGTDTQYF

D gene: NA
J gene: TRBJ1-2
clone size: NA
V gene: TRBV29-1
CDR3 DNA: TGCAGCGTCGCCCGGGACACGGACTATGGCTACACCTTC
CDR3 protein: CSVARDTDYGYTF

D gene: NA
J gene: TRBJ1-6
clone size: NA
V gene: TRBV9
CDR3 DNA: TGTGCCAGCAGCGAATGGGGTTCGGCACCCCTCCACTTT
CDR3 protein: CASSEWGSAPLHF

D gene: NA
J gene: TRBJ2-3
clone size: NA
V gene: TRBV15
CDR3 DNA: TGTGCCACCAGCACATTTGGGCGAGATACGCAGTATTTT
CDR3 protein: CATSTFGRDTQYF

D gene: NA
J gene: TRBJ2-1
clone size: NA
V gene: TRBV21-1
CDR3 DNA: TGTGCCAGCGGTCTTCGAGGGGGCCTAAGAATCTCCTACAATGAGCAGTTCTTC
CDR3 protein: CASGLRGGLRISYNEQFF

D gene: NA
J gene: TRBJ2-6
clone size: once
V gene: TRBV5-1
CDR3 DNA: TGCGCCAGCAGTCCCCGTTCAGGGACGGAGGGGGCCAACGTCCTGACTTTC
CDR3 protein: CASSPRSGTEGANVLTF

D gene: TRBD1
J gene: TRBJ1-2
clone size: NA
V gene: TRBV7-2
CDR3 DNA: TGTGCCAGCAGCCCGGACAGGAGGTATGGCTACACCTTC
CDR3 protein: CASSPDRRYGYTF

D gene: TRBD2
J gene: TRBJ2-7
clone size: NA
V gene: TRBV4-1
CDR3 DNA: TGCGCCAGCAGTGGGGCGGCTAGCGGAAACTACGAGCAGTACTTC
CDR3 protein: CASSGAASGNYEQYF

D gene: TRBD1
J gene: TRBJ1-6
clone size: NA
V gene: TRBV6-4
CDR3 DNA: TGTGCCAGCCGGACAGGGACAGATTCACCCCTCCACTTT
CDR3 protein: CASRTGTDSPLHF

D gene: NA
J gene: TRBJ1-5
clone size: NA
V gene: TRBV7-2
CDR3 DNA: TGTGCCAGCAGCTTAAGGGGCTGGGAAGCCCAGCATTTT
CDR3 protein: CASSLRGWEAQHF

D gene: NA
J gene: TRBJ1-5
clone size: NA
V gene: TRBV7-2
CDR3 DNA: TGTGCCAGCAGCTCATCAACTCAGGGGCATTATAGCAATCAGCCCCAGCATTTT
CDR3 protein: CASSSSTQGHYSNQPQHF

D gene: NA
J gene: TRBJ2-7
clone size: NA
V gene: TRBV11-1
CDR3 DNA: TGTGCCAGCAGCCAACAGGGCTACGAGCAGTACTTC
CDR3 protein: CASSQQGYEQYF

D gene: TRBD1
J gene: TRBJ1-2
clone size: few
V gene: TRBV28
CDR3 DNA: TGTGCCAGCAGTAAAGGGACAGGGGAAGGCTACACCTTC
CDR3 protein: CASSKGTGEGYTF

D gene: TRBD1
J gene: TRBJ2-2
clone size: NA
V gene: TRBV7-9
CDR3 DNA: TGTGCCAGCAGCTCCCAGGGGGCGCAGACCGGGGAGCTGTTTTTT
CDR3 protein: CASSSQGAQTGELFF